Sequencing of this T cell receptor beta chain was carried out in a study of T cells after yellow fever vaccination. TCRdb analysed the 5' RACE reads with MiXCR anew, one entry per CDR3 protein. The data contain some 320,000 distinct CDR3 sequences, about 10% of them singletons. Many counts were recorded for this clonotype. The CDR3 has 12 residues. Germline values: CDR1 SGDLS, CDR2 YYNGEE. V was shortened by 4 bases and J by 3 bases, with 6 bases between the two germline ends. The rearrangement uses TRBV9 and TRBJ2-3; no firm D call. The sample was CD4+ T cells sorted from PBMCs, taken 45 days after the yellow fever booster vaccination. The receptor was isolated from a young man who received the YFV17D yellow fever vaccine. The chain's CDR3 is CASSPPTDTQYF. In DNA form, the CDR3 reads TGTGCCAGCAGCCCGCCGACAGATACGCAGTATTTT.